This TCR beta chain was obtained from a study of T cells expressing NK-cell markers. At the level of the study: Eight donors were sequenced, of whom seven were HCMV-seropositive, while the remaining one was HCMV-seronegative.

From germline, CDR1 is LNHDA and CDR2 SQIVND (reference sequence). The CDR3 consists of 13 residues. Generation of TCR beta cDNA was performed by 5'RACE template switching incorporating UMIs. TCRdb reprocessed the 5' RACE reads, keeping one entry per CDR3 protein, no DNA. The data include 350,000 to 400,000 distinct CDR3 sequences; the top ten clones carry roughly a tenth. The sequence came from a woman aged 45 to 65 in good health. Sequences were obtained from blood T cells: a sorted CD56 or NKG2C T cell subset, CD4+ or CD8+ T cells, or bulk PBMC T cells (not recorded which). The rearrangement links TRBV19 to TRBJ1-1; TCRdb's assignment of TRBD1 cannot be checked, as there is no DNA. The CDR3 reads CASSMILGGEAFF.